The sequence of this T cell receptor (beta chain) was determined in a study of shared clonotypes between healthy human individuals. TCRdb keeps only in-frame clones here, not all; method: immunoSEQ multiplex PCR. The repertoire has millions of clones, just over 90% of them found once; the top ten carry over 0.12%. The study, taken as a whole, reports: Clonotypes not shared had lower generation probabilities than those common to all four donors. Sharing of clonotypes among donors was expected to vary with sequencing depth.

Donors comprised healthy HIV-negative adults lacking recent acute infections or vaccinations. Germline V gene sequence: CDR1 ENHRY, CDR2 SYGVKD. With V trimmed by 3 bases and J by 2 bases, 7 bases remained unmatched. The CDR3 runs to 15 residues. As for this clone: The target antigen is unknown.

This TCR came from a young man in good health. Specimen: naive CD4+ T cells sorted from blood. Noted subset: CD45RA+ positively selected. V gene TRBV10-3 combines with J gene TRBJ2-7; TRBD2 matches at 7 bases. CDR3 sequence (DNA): TGTGCCATCAGTGAAAGATTTGGGGGGGCCTACGAGCAGTACTTC. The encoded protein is CAISERFGGAYEQYF.